One TCR beta chain is described in this entry. Original data processing: How many nucleated cells were present was estimated from reference gene primer amplification. Profiling relied on immunoSEQ multiplex PCR, and the TCRdb table lists in-frame clones only, not all of them. The V and J calls and clone size were taken over from that table, and D and trimming were inferred from the DNA. The data hold hundreds of thousands of clones, with about 88% observed a single time. The data belong to a study of blood T cell repertoires in COVID-19. For the study at large: Italy, Spain and the United States were the sources of the convalescent and acute COVID-19 samples.

This clonotype was sampled from a woman in her forties or fifties who had recovered from COVID-19. What was sequenced was PBMCs or T cells enriched from blood (not recorded which).

CDR3 protein: CASRSQTPNTEAFF. CDR3 nucleotide sequence: TGTGCCAGCAGAAGCCAAACCCCTAACACTGAAGCTTTCTTT. This chain connects TRBV2 to TRBJ1-1; D is uncertain. CDR1 and CDR2 from the germline V gene are SNHLY and FYNNEI. There are 14 residues in the CDR3. V shed 6 bases and J shed 2 bases, with 13 bases lying between them. The full variable domain, completed using reference TRBV2 and TRBJ1-1, is EPEVTQTPSHQVTQMGQEVILRCVPISNHLYFYWYRQILGQKVEFLVSFYNNEISEKSEIFDDQFSVERPDGSNFTLKIRSTKLEDSAMYFCASRSQTPNTEAFFGQGTRLTVV.